The rows below give T cell receptor delta chains drawn from one sample of a study of gamma-delta T cells after stem cell transplantation. TCRdb redid the clone calls on the RT-PCR reads with CATT. Here the sample spans around 2,500 delta-chain clones, 22% being singletons. The sequenced material came from gamma-delta T cells. The receptors derive from a human donor. It is not recorded whose cells these are; they may come from a transplant donor. The CDR3 runs from the conserved cysteine through the conserved F or W. The D gene is left open where the match is weak. Rows give clone size only sometimes, using once, few, many, or a class for an expanded clone.

cdr3_aa cdr3_nt j_call d_call clone_size v_call
CACDDPVETLGGTDKLIF TGTGCCTGTGACGATCCCGTAGAAACGCTGGGCGGCACCGATAAACTCATCTTT TRDJ1 NA NA TRDV2
CALGTRTRFGGIPRHTDKLIF TGTGCTCTTGGGACTCGCACCCGCTTTGGGGGGATACCCAGACACACCGATAAACTCATCTTT TRDJ1 TRDD3 few TRDV1
CALGEHSLLSPTDSDKLIF TGTGCTCTTGGGGAACACTCCCTCCTCTCGCCGACGGATTCCGATAAACTCATCTTT TRDJ1 NA NA TRDV1
CALGEGKRGSSRTGGYHDKLIF TGTGCTCTTGGGGAAGGAAAAAGGGGTTCCTCCCGTACTGGGGGATACCACGATAAACTCATCTTT TRDJ1 TRDD3 few TRDV1
CALGELPLPTLGETRPYTDKLIF TGTGCTCTTGGGGAACTTCCCCTTCCTACCCTGGGGGAGACGAGGCCCTACACCGATAAACTCATCTTT TRDJ1 NA medium-sized TRDV1
CALGSPISTLQTGGYTGVTGGLIF TGTGCTCTTGGGTCCCCCATTTCGACCCTACAGACTGGGGGATACACAGGGGTCACGGGGGGACTCATCTTT TRDJ1 TRDD3 medium-sized TRDV1
CACDTLGALRTDKLIF TGTGCCTGTGACACCCTGGGGGCCCTCCGAACCGATAAACTCATCTTT TRDJ1 TRDD3 medium-sized TRDV2
CALGDSLSFLGRYLLGDTDKLIF TGTGCTCTTGGGGACTCGTTGTCCTTCCTCGGAAGATATTTACTGGGGGATACCGATAAACTCATCTTT TRDJ1 TRDD3 large TRDV1
CALAVADKLIF TGTGCTCTCGCTGTGGCCGATAAACTCATCTTT TRDJ1 NA medium-sized TRDV1
CALGYSSLFAPHADTDKLIF TGTGCTCTGGGTTATTCCTCTCTTTTTGCCCCCCACGCAGACACCGATAAACTCATCTTT TRDJ1 NA large TRDV1
CALGEPRVSLLSYAAQLFF TGTGCTCTTGGGGAGCCCCGGGTAAGCCTTCTTTCGTATGCTGCACAACTCTTCTTT TRDJ2 NA NA TRDV1
CALGDKGAVPTWGILADKLIF TGTGCTCTTGGGGACAAAGGAGCGGTTCCTACCTGGGGGATACTCGCCGATAAACTCATCTTT TRDJ1 TRDD3 NA TRDV1
CALGEGRTPYTDKLIF TGTGCTCTTGGGGAAGGCCGGACCCCTTACACCGATAAACTCATCTTT TRDJ1 NA few TRDV1
CALGELLNAGPAAELNKLIF TGTGCTCTTGGGGAATTATTGAATGCGGGTCCCGCCGCCGAGTTAAATAAACTCATCTTT TRDJ1 NA NA TRDV1
CALGVPPRNEILTGGYSDKLIF TGTGCTCTTGGGGTTCCACCTCGCAACGAGATACTCACTGGGGGATATTCCGATAAACTCATCTTT TRDJ1 TRDD3 few TRDV1
CALGERGNGRVQPDPHTDKLIF TGTGCTCTTGGGGAACGAGGGAATGGGAGGGTACAACCCGACCCACACACCGATAAACTCATCTTT TRDJ1 NA few TRDV1